This T cell receptor beta chain came from a study of T cells in Graves' hyperthyroidism and ophthalmopathy. Study background: Peripheral blood was drawn at first diagnosis, prior to all treatment. Overall study findings and caveats: The majority of expanded thyroid clonotypes above 0.001 also appeared in blood. Ophthalmopathy cases were set apart from stable hyperthyroidism by a 13 V-J model.

Amplified TCR beta CDR3 regions derived from RNA transcripts. HTBI primers were used for first-round RT-PCR of the TCR CDR3. From the multiplex PCR reads, TCRdb called clonotypes with MiXCR, one entry per CDR3 protein. The sample consists of hundreds of thousands of distinct CDR3 sequences, approximately 23% of them appearing once. There are a few counts of this clonotype. The antigen is undetermined. Germline trimming cut 10 bases from V and 5 bases from J; bases unmatched to any gene: 16. The CDR3 spans 15 residues. The germline V gene has CDR1 MNHNS and CDR2 SASEGT. Those patients with uncontrolled infection, other autoimmune disease, pregnancy or lactation were excluded.

The clonotype was recovered from a man aged 25-40 years with Graves' ophthalmopathy. Sequencing was done on a sample of blood. J is TRBJ1-1 and V is TRBV6-1, with 7 nucleotides matching TRBD1. The CDR3 DNA sequence: TGTGCCACTCACCCCACAGGGGTAAGTTGGACTGAAGCTTTCTTT. This gives the protein CATHPTGVSWTEAFF.